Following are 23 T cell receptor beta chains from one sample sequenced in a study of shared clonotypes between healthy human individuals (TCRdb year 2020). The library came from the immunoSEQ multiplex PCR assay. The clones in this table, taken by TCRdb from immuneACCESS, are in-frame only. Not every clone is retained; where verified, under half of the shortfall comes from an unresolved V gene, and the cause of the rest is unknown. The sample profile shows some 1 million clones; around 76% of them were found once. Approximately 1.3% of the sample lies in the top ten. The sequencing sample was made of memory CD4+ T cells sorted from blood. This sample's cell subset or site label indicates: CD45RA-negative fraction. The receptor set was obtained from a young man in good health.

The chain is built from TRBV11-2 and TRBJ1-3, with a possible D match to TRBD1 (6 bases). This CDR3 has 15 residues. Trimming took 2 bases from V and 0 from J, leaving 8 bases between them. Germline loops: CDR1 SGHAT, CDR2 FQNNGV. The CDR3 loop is CASSLRQASGNTIYF. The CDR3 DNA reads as TGTGCCAGCAGCTTAAGACAGGCCTCTGGAAACACCATATATTTT.

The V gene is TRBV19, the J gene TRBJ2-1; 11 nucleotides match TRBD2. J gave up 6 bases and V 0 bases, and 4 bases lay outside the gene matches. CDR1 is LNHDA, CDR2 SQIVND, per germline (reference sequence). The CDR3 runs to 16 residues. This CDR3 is CASSIDALAGGNEQFF. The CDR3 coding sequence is TGTGCCAGTAGTATAGATGCCCTAGCGGGGGGCAATGAGCAGTTCTTC.

This CDR3 reads CASSSGTLNSYEQYF. In DNA form, the CDR3 reads TGTGCCAGCAGCTCGGGCACCCTGAATTCCTACGAGCAGTACTTC. The V and J genes are TRBV5-4 and TRBJ2-7; the D is unclear. CDR1 is SGHNT and CDR2 is YYREEE in the germline V gene (reference sequence). Trimming stripped 3 bases from V and 1 base from J, with 14 bases between. CDR3 length: 15 amino acids.

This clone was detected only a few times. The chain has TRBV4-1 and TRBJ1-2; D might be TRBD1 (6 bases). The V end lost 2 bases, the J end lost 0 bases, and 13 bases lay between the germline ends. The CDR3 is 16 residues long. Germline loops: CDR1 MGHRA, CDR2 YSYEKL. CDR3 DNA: TGCGCCAGCAGCCAAAAGGGGGACACTCCTAACTATGGCTACACCTTC. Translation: CASSQKGDTPNYGYTF.

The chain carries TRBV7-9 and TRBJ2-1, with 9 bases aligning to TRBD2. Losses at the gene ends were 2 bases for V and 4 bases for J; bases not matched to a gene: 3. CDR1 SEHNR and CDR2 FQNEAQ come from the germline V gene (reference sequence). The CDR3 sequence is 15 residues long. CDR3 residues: CASSLQRGDYNEQFF. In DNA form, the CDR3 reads TGTGCCAGCAGCTTACAGCGGGGGGATTACAATGAGCAGTTCTTC.

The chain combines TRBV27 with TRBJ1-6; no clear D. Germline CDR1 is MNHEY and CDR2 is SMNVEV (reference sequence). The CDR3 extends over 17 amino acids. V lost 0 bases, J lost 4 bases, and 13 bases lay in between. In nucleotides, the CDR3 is TGTGCCAGCAGTTTATCCTCAATTCCGGGATATAATTCACCCCTCCACTTT. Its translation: CASSLSSIPGYNSPLHF.

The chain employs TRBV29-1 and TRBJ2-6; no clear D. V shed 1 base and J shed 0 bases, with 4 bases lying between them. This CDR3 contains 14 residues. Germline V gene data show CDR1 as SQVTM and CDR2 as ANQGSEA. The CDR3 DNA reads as TGCAGCGTTGAAGCAGTCTCTGGGGCCAACGTCCTGACTTTC. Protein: CSVEAVSGANVLTF. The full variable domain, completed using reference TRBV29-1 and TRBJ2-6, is SAVISQKPSRDICQRGTSLTIQCQVDSQVTMMFWYRQQPGQSLTLIATANQGSEATYESGFVIDKFPISRPNLTFSTLTVSNMSPEDSSIYLCSVEAVSGANVLTFGAGSRLTVL.

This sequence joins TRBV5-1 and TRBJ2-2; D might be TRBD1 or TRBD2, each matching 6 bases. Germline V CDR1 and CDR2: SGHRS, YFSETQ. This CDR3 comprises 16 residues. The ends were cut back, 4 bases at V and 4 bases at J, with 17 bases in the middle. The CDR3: CASSVGTVRGTGELFF. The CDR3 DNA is TGCGCCAGCAGCGTGGGGACTGTCAGGGGCACCGGGGAGCTGTTTTTT.

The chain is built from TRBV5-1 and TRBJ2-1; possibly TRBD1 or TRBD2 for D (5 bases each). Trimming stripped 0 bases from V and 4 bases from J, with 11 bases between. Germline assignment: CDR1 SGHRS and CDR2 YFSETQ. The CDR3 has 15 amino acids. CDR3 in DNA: TGCGCCAGCAGCTTGGTCAGGGACGCGTACAATGAGCAGTTCTTC. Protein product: CASSLVRDAYNEQFF.

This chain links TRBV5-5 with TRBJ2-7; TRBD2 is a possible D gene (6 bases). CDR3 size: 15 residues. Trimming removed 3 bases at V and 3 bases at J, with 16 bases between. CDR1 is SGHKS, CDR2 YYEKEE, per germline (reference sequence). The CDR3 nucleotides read TGTGCCAGCAGCTGGGGGTCGGGAGCCTTCTACGAGCAGTACTTC. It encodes CASSWGSGAFYEQYF.

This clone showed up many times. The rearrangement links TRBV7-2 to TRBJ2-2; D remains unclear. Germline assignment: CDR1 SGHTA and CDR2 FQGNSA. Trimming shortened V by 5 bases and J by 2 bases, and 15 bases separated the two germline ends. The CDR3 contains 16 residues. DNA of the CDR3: TGTGCCAGCAGCGCTGTTAGGCCTCCTAACACCGGGGAGCTGTTTTTT. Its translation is CASSAVRPPNTGELFF.

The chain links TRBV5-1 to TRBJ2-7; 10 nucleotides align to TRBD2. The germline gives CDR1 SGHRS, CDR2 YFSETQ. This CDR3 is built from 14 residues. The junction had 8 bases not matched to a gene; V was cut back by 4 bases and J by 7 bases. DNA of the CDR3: TGCGCCAGCAGCCCACTAGCGGGGAGTCGGGAGCAGTACTTC. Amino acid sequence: CASSPLAGSREQYF.

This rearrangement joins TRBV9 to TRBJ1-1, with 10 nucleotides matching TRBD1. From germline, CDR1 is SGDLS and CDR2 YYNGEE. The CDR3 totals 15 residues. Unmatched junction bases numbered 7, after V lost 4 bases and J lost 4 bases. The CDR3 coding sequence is TGTGCCAGCAGCCCCAGACAGGGGGCGGTCACTGAAGCTTTCTTT. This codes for CASSPRQGAVTEAFF.

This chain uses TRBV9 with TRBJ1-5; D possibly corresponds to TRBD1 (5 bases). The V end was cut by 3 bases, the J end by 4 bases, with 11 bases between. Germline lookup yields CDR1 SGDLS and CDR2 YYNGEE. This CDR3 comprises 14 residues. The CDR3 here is CASSGGDHNQPQHF. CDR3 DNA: TGTGCCAGCAGCGGGGGGGACCATAATCAGCCCCAGCATTTT.

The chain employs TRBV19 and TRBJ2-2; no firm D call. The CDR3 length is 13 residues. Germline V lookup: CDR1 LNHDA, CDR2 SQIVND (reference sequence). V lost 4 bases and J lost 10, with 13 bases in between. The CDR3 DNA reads TGTGCCAGTAGTACCACTTCGTTTATGGAGCTGTTTTTT. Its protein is CASSTTSFMELFF.

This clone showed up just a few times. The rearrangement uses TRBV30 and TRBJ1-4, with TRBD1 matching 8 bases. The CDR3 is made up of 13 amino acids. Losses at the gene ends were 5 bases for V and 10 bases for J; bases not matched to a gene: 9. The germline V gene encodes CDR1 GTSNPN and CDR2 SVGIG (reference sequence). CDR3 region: CAWGQGTEGKLFF. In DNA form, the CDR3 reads TGTGCCTGGGGACAGGGAACTGAGGGAAAACTGTTTTTT.

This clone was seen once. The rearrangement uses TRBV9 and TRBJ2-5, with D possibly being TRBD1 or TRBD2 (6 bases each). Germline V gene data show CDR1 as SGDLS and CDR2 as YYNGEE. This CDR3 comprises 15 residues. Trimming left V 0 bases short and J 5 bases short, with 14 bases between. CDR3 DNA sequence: TGTGCCAGCAGCGTAGCAACCCCGGGGGCGGAGACCCAGTACTTC. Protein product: CASSVATPGAETQYF.

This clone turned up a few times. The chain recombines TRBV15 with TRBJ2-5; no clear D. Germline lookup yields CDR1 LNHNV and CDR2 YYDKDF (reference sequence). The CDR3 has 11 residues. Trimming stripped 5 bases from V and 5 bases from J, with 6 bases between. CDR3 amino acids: CATSARETQYF. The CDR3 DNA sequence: TGTGCCACCAGCGCCAGGGAGACCCAGTACTTC.

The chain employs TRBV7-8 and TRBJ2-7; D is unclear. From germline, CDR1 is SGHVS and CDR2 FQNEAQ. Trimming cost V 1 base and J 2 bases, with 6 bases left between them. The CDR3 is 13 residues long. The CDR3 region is CASSLGRTYEQYF. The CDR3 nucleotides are TGTGCCAGCAGCTTAGGCAGAACCTACGAGCAGTACTTC.

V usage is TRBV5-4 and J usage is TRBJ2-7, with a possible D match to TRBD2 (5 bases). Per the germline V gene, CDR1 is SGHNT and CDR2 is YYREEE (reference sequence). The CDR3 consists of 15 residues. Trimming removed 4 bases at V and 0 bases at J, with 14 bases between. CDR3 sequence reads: CASSLDGLDSYEQYF. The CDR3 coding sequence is TGTGCCAGCAGCCTCGATGGACTTGACTCCTACGAGCAGTACTTC. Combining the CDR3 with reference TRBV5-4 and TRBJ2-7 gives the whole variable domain ETGVTQSPTHLIKTRGQQVTLRCSSQSGHNTVSWYQQALGQGPQFIFQYYREEENGRGNFPPRFSGLQFPNYSSELNVNALELDDSALYLCASSLDGLDSYEQYFGPGTRLTVT.

The CDR3 region is CASNRGGSNEKLFF. In DNA form, the CDR3 reads TGTGCCAGCAACCGAGGGGGCAGTAATGAAAAACTGTTTTTT. The V and J genes are TRBV9 and TRBJ1-4, with 7 bases lining up with TRBD1. The germline V gene encodes CDR1 SGDLS and CDR2 YYNGEE. The J segment lost 4 bases and the V segment lost 6 bases, leaving 6 bases of the junction unmatched. This CDR3 has 14 residues.

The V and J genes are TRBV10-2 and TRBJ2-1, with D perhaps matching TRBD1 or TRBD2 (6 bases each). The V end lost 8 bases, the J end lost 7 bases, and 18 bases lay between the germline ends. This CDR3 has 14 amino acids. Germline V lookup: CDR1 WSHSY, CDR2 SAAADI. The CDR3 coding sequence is TGCGCCAGCCGACCTTCTGGGGGGCGAAATGAGCAGTTCTTC. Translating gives CASRPSGGRNEQFF.

CDR3 nucleotide sequence: TGTGCCACCGAGGGGCGCACAGATACGCAGTATTTT. Residues: CATEGRTDTQYF. This chain uses TRBV18 with TRBJ2-3; D tentatively reads TRBD1 or TRBD2 (5 bases each). The CDR3 spans 12 residues. Trimming cost V 10 bases and J 1 base, with 9 bases left between them. The germline V gene has CDR1 KGHSH and CDR2 LQKENI. Drawing the rest from reference TRBV18 and TRBJ2-3, the complete variable domain is NAGVMQNPRHLVRRRGQEARLRCSPMKGHSHVYWYRQLPEEGLKFMVYLQKENIIDESGMPKERFSAEFPKEGPSILRIQQVVRGDSAAYFCATEGRTDTQYFGPGTRLTVL.